This entry lists 25 T cell receptor beta chains sequenced from one sample in a study of blood T cell repertoires in COVID-19 (dated by TCRdb to between 2020 and 2021). Library preparation was by the immunoSEQ multiplex PCR assay. Not all clones reach the TCRdb copy of this immuneACCESS table, which keeps in-frame sequences only. Checked studies attribute under half of the gap to unresolved V genes and leave the rest unexplained. The sample includes 87,000 or so clones, with 80% to 90% observed a single time. The ten most abundant clones make up around 10% of the sample. The source material was peripheral blood. The receptors originated from an elderly man with acute or convalescent COVID-19.

The genes are TRBV10-3 and TRBJ1-5, with D perhaps matching TRBD1 (5 bases). V was shortened by 0 bases and J by 7 bases, with 10 bases between the two germline ends. Looked up from germline, CDR1 is ENHRY and CDR2 is SYGVKD. The CDR3 has 14 residues. The CDR3 here is CAISESGGDQPQHF. The CDR3 region has the DNA TGTGCCATCAGTGAGTCGGGGGGGGACCAGCCCCAGCATTTT.

This rearrangement joins TRBV7-9 to TRBJ1-1; D ambiguous. The CDR3 sequence is 16 residues long. Germline V CDR1 and CDR2: SEHNR, FQNEAQ (reference sequence). Trimming pared 5 bases from V and 0 bases from J, leaving 16 bases between. This chain's CDR3 is CASSRKGSFVNTEAFF. CDR3 coding DNA: TGTGCCAGCAGCCGAAAAGGGAGTTTTGTGAACACTGAAGCTTTCTTT. Full variable domain (outside the CDR3, taken from reference TRBV7-9 and TRBJ1-1): DTGVSQNPRHKITKRGQNVTFRCDPISEHNRLYWYRQTLGQGPEFLTYFQNEAQLEKSRLLSDRFSAERPKGSFSTLEIQRTEQGDSAMYLCASSRKGSFVNTEAFFGQGTRLTVV.

This chain uses TRBV7-7 with TRBJ2-7; possibly TRBD2 for D (5 bases). The germline V and J ends were trimmed by 1 base and 6 bases, with 13 bases remaining between them. Germline CDR1 and CDR2: SSHAT and FNYEAQ (reference sequence). This CDR3 contains 14 residues. The CDR3 spells CASSLGSASLEQYF. The CDR3 nucleotides read TGTGCCAGCAGCTTAGGCTCTGCTAGCCTCGAGCAGTACTTC.

The genes are TRBV11-1 and TRBJ1-3, with a weak D call TRBD1 (6 bases). V was trimmed by 0 bases and J by 0 bases, leaving 9 bases between them. The V gene's germline CDR1 is SGHAT and CDR2 FQDESV (reference sequence). The CDR3 loop spans 16 amino acids. In DNA form, the CDR3 reads TGTGCCAGCAGCTTAGCGGACAGAATCTCTGGAAACACCATATATTTT. It translates to CASSLADRISGNTIYF.

The chain is built from TRBV2 and TRBJ1-2, with D possibly TRBD1 on 5 matching bases. This CDR3 is built from 14 residues. V lost 6 bases and J lost 5, with 16 bases in between. CDR1 is SNHLY, CDR2 FYNNEI, per germline. In DNA form, the CDR3 reads TGTGCCAGCAGGTTCCGGGGGGACCTTTATGGCTACACCTTC. Translation gives CASRFRGDLYGYTF.

The chain is built from TRBV9 and TRBJ1-2; D possibly corresponds to TRBD1 (6 bases). The CDR3 spans 15 residues. The germline V gene has CDR1 SGDLS and CDR2 YYNGEE. V was shortened by 3 bases and J by 8 bases, with 20 bases between the two germline ends. The CDR3 DNA is TGTGCCAGCAGCGCGGTTCGGGACAAGGCAGGAGGCTACACCTTC. This sequence encodes CASSAVRDKAGGYTF.

This rearrangement joins TRBV20-1 to TRBJ2-7; D may be TRBD2 (7 bases). V lost 3 bases and J lost 5, with 14 bases in between. Germline values: CDR1 DFQATT, CDR2 SNEGSKA (reference sequence). CDR3 length: 13 amino acids. The DNA for the CDR3 is TGCAGTGCTAGTCGGGGGGCGCTGGACGAGCAGTACTTC. This sequence encodes CSASRGALDEQYF.

The gene calls are TRBV28 and TRBJ2-7; 9 bases agree with TRBD1. Germline values: CDR1 MDHEN, CDR2 SYDVKM. CDR3 size: 15 residues. Germline trimming cut 5 bases from V and 3 bases from J; bases unmatched to any gene: 8. This CDR3 is CASSDLATGGYEQYF. CDR3 nucleotide sequence: TGTGCCAGCAGTGACCTTGCGACAGGGGGCTACGAGCAGTACTTC.

This clone was observed once. The CDR3 protein is CASSPNSPVLGQGIYGYTF. The CDR3 DNA follows: TGTGCCAGCAGCCCTAATTCGCCGGTGTTGGGACAGGGAATCTATGGCTACACCTTC. V is TRBV3-1 (or the pseudogene TRBV3-2) and J is TRBJ1-2; 9 nucleotides agree with TRBD1. With V trimmed by 4 bases and J by 4 bases, 19 bases remained unmatched. The germline gives CDR1 LGHDT, CDR2 YNNKEL (reference sequence). There are 19 residues in the CDR3.

This clone was seen once. This sequence joins TRBV4-1 and TRBJ2-7; a weak D match, TRBD2 (6 bases). V dropped 0 bases and J dropped 3 bases, with 15 bases sitting between them. The CDR3 spans 16 residues. CDR1 is MGHRA, CDR2 YSYEKL, per germline. The CDR3 loop reads CASSQDQTGVNYEQYF. CDR3 nucleotide sequence: TGCGCCAGCAGCCAAGATCAGACGGGAGTGAACTACGAGCAGTACTTC.

CDR3 in DNA: TGTGCCAGCATCCGGGACAGGCACAATGAGCAGTTCTTC. Amino acids: CASIRDRHNEQFF. The rearrangement links TRBV7-9 to TRBJ2-1, with 8 positions matching TRBD1. The germline gives CDR1 SEHNR, CDR2 FQNEAQ (reference sequence). This CDR3 region has 13 residues. After removal of 7 bases from V and 5 bases from J, the junction contained 4 bases not matched to a gene.

The CDR3 loop is CASSQWGVTEAFF. The CDR3 nucleotides are TGCGCCAGCAGTCAATGGGGCGTCACTGAAGCTTTCTTT. The chain joins TRBV23-1 to TRBJ1-1; possible D gene TRBD1, 5 bases. TRBV23-1 is noted as an ORF with a role that remains uncertain. The CDR3 has 13 amino acids. Trimming took 1 base from V and 4 from J, leaving 7 bases between them.

The rearrangement links TRBV7-9 to TRBJ1-1, with D maybe TRBD1 (6 bases). V lost 5 bases and J 5 bases, leaving 18 bases between the germline ends. CDR3 length: 15 amino acids. CDR1 is SEHNR and CDR2 is FQNEAQ in the germline V gene (reference sequence). CDR3 nucleotide sequence: TGTGCCAGCAGCCCTGACAGGCCTCAGGGGACTGAAGCTTTCTTT. This encodes CASSPDRPQGTEAFF.

V usage is TRBV12-3 or TRBV12-4 and J usage is TRBJ1-2; a possible D gene is TRBD1 (6 bases). V lost 3 bases and J 8 bases, leaving 13 bases between the germline ends. The CDR3 spans 13 residues. The CDR3 region is CASSFTTGRGYTF. CDR3 sequence (DNA): TGTGCCAGCAGTTTTACAACAGGGAGAGGCTACACCTTC.

V usage is TRBV28 and J usage is TRBJ1-6, with D possibly matching TRBD1 (6 bases). This CDR3 comprises 16 residues. V dropped 6 bases and J dropped 8 bases, with 20 bases sitting between them. Germline V gene lookup returns CDR1 MDHEN and CDR2 SYDVKM. In nucleotides, the CDR3 is TGTGCCAGCAGACTTATGGGCAGGGGACGGGATTCACCCCTCCACTTT. This translates into CASRLMGRGRDSPLHF.

The gene calls are TRBV6-5 and TRBJ1-1, with TRBD1 as a possible D gene (6 bases). Looked up from germline, CDR1 is MNHEY and CDR2 is SVGAGI. V gave up 6 bases and J gave up 5 bases, with 13 bases separating them. This CDR3 is built from 13 residues. The CDR3 loop reads CASRAGGQTEAFF. The CDR3 nucleotides read TGTGCCAGCAGGGCCGGGGGGCAGACTGAAGCTTTCTTT.

This chain uses TRBV5-1 with TRBJ2-3, with a weak D call TRBD2 (5 bases). This CDR3 has 15 amino acids. Germline V gene sequence: CDR1 SGHRS, CDR2 YFSETQ. Trimming removed 8 bases from V and 0 bases from J, with 16 bases in between. For the CDR3, the DNA is TGCGCCAGTTCTTTGGAGGAGTGGAGCACAGATACGCAGTATTTT. Amino acid sequence: CASSLEEWSTDTQYF.

The chain links TRBV5-1 to TRBJ1-2, with D tentatively TRBD1 (5 bases). V was clipped by 0 bases and J by 2 bases, with 8 bases between them. The CDR3 contains 14 residues. The germline gives CDR1 SGHRS, CDR2 YFSETQ. The CDR3 DNA reads as TGCGCCAGCAGCTTGGGGGGCCCCAACTATGGCTACACCTTC. Residues: CASSLGGPNYGYTF.

This sequence joins TRBV28 and TRBJ1-6; 8 bases are a match to TRBD1. Germline loops: CDR1 MDHEN, CDR2 SYDVKM. The V and J ends lost 6 bases and 10 bases, in that order; junction bases with no gene match: 8. This CDR3 has 14 amino acids. The CDR3 DNA reads as TGTGCCAGCAGCGAACAGGGGGGTCAATCACCCCTCCACTTT. It codes for CASSEQGGQSPLHF.

This clone turned up a few times. The chain employs TRBV7-2 and TRBJ2-1, with TRBD1 matching 8 bases. CDR1 and CDR2 from the germline V gene are SGHTA and FQGNSA. Germline trimming cut 3 bases from V and 6 bases from J; bases unmatched to any gene: 7. This CDR3 contains 15 residues. CDR3 DNA: TGTGCCAGCAGCTTGAGGGACAGGCCGGGCAATGAGCAGTTCTTC. It yields the protein CASSLRDRPGNEQFF.

Sample share makes this clone medium-sized. The chain joins TRBV7-2 to TRBJ2-7; TRBD2 aligns across 14 bases. CDR1 and CDR2 (germline): SGHTA, FQGNSA. J was trimmed by 12 bases and V by 1 base; bases with no gene match: 8. The CDR3 runs to 15 residues. The CDR3 protein is CASSLDLGLAGVRYF. The CDR3 nucleotides read TGTGCCAGCAGCTTAGATTTGGGACTAGCGGGAGTCAGGTACTTC.

V and J are TRBV24-1 and TRBJ2-2; the match to TRBD1 covers 9 bases. V was pared by 5 bases and J by 4 bases, with 1 base of the junction left unmatched. Germline assignment: CDR1 KGHDR and CDR2 SFDVKD. CDR3 size: 14 residues. The CDR3 sequence is CATSVTGGTGELFF. The CDR3 DNA reads TGTGCCACCAGTGTGACAGGGGGCACCGGGGAGCTGTTTTTT.

The chain recombines TRBV5-5 with TRBJ1-5; D is uncertain. The CDR3 is made up of 13 amino acids. CDR1 and CDR2 from the germline V gene are SGHKS and YYEKEE (reference sequence). Trimming took off 4 bases at V and 6 bases at J, with 11 bases between the two ends. This CDR3 is CASSLGESQPQHF. CDR3 coding DNA: TGTGCCAGCAGCCTTGGGGAGAGTCAGCCCCAGCATTTT.

In DNA form, the CDR3 reads TGCGCCAGCGAGGAGACAGGGTTGAACACTGAAGCTTTCTTT. Its protein product is CASEETGLNTEAFF. The chain uses TRBV5-1 and TRBJ1-1; 7 nucleotides agree with TRBD1. The V gene's germline CDR1 is SGHRS and CDR2 YFSETQ. V was pared by 7 bases and J by 0 bases, with 6 bases of the junction left unmatched. The CDR3 totals 14 residues.

This clone was observed a few times. The chain employs TRBV6-2 or TRBV6-3 and TRBJ2-7; 10 nucleotides line up with TRBD2. Germline-derived CDR1 and CDR2 are MNHEY and SVGEGT. The CDR3 consists of 16 residues. V lost 5 bases to trimming and J lost 3 bases; unmatched junction nucleotides: 10. The CDR3 protein is CASSRNLRTSGYEQYF. The CDR3 region has the DNA TGTGCCAGCAGTCGAAATCTCCGGACTAGCGGCTACGAGCAGTACTTC.